This T cell receptor beta chain was profiled in a study of T cells of healthy individuals. TCRdb re-derived calls from the 5' RACE reads in MiXCR, one entry per CDR3 protein. The sample comprises approximately 50,000 distinct CDR3 sequences, over 12% of which are singletons, and around 16% rests with the top ten. Germline CDR1 SQVTM, CDR2 ANQGSEA. J was trimmed by 8 bases and V by 4 bases; bases with no gene match: 16. The CDR3 consists of 16 residues. This TCR was sampled from a human donor in good health. The chain joins TRBV29-1 to TRBJ2-1, with 8 bases lining up with TRBD2. CDR3 sequence reads: CSVVRRVAGRWYEQFF. In nucleotides, the CDR3 is TGCAGCGTTGTACGTCGTGTAGCGGGAAGGTGGTATGAGCAGTTCTTC.